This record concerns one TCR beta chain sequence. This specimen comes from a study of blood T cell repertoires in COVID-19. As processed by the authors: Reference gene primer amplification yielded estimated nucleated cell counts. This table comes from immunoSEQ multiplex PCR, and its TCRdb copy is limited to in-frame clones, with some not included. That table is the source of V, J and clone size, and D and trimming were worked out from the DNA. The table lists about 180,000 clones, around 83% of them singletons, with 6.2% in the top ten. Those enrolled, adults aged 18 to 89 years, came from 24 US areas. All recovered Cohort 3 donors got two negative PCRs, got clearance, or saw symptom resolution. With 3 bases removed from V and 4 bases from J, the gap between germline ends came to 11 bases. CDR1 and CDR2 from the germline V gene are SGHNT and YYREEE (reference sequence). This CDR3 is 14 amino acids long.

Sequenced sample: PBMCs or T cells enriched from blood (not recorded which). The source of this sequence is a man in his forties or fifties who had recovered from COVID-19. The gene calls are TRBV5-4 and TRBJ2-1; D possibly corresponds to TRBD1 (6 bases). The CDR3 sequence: CASSYSTGYNEQFF. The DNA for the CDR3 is TGTGCCAGCAGCTACTCCACAGGGTACAATGAGCAGTTCTTC.